This entry features one T cell receptor (beta chain) sequence. The sample originates from a study of blood T cell repertoires in COVID-19. Turning to the study itself: Donors in the United States, Italy and Spain gave samples during acute or convalescent COVID-19. The analysed material was cDNA or gDNA that came from T cells, B-cell-depleted T cells, or PBMCs.

In the original processing: Reference gene primer amplification gave nucleated cell count estimates. The data were produced by immunoSEQ multiplex PCR, yet TCRdb's version contains in-frame clones alone and is incomplete. V and J calls and clone size follow that table, whereas D and trimming were derived from the DNA. The sample includes roughly 130,000 clones, 90% of them seen just once. Trimming left V 5 bases short and J 6 bases short, with 14 bases between. From germline, CDR1 is SGHAT and CDR2 FQNNGV. This CDR3 comprises 15 residues. This receptor was identified in a man between 60 and 75 years old with COVID-19, enrolled during active disease. The V and J genes are TRBV11-2 and TRBJ1-6, with TRBD1 as a possible D gene (6 bases). Input material: peripheral blood. The CDR3 DNA is TGTGCCAGCAGCCCCACAGGGCAGCCTAATTCACCCCTCCACTTT. Its protein is CASSPTGQPNSPLHF.